These 4 T cell receptor beta chains originate from one sample sequenced in a study of blood T cell repertoires in COVID-19. The protocol was immunoSEQ multiplex PCR, while the TCRdb copy is restricted to in-frame clones and leaves out a portion. The sample has roughly 100,000 clones, over 70% seen once. Sequenced material: peripheral blood. Receptors originate from a man older than 75 with acute or convalescent COVID-19.

The rearrangement uses TRBV3-1 (or the pseudogene TRBV3-2) and TRBJ2-7; D not certain. The CDR3 consists of 11 residues. Germline CDR1 LGHDT, CDR2 YNNKEL (reference sequence). Trimming took off 3 bases at V and 6 bases at J, with 6 bases between the two ends. The CDR3 protein is CASSHRSEQYF. The CDR3 DNA is TGTGCCAGCAGCCACAGGTCCGAGCAGTACTTC.

This chain joins TRBV5-1 and TRBJ2-7; the D gene is possibly TRBD1 (6 bases). Germline V gives CDR1 SGHRS, CDR2 YFSETQ. The CDR3 runs 13 residues. V lost 4 bases to trimming and J lost 3 bases, with 11 bases between them. The CDR3 sequence: CASSPTGFYEQYF. In nucleotides, the CDR3 is TGCGCCAGCAGCCCTACAGGGTTCTACGAGCAGTACTTC.

This chain uses TRBV7-6 with TRBJ1-1, with no clear D. This CDR3 comprises 14 residues. Looked up from germline, CDR1 is SGHVS and CDR2 is FNYEAQ. Trimming stripped 5 bases from V and 3 bases from J, with 13 bases between. This CDR3 is CASSLGPRDTEAFF. Written as DNA, the CDR3 is TGTGCCAGCAGCCTCGGCCCGAGGGACACTGAAGCTTTCTTT.

This clone was seen only a few times. This sequence joins TRBV11-2 and TRBJ1-1; D unresolved. V was shortened by 2 bases and J by 4 bases, with 5 bases between the two germline ends. The CDR3 loop spans 12 amino acids. In germline, CDR1 is SGHAT, CDR2 FQNNGV. The CDR3 region has the DNA TGTGCCAGCAGCTTAACGCGCACTGAAGCTTTCTTT. Amino acid sequence: CASSLTRTEAFF.